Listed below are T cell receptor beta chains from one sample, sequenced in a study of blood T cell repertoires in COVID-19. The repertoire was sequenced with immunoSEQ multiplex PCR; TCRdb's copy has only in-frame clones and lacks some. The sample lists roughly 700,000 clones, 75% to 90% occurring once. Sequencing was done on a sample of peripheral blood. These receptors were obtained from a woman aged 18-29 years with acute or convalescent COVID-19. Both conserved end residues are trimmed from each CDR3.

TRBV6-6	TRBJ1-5	ASTRGGNNQPQH
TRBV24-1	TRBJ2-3	ATSGLTSGEDTQY
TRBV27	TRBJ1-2	ASSFGQGYGYGYT
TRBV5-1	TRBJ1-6	ASSFGQGSRSPLH
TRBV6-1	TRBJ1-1	ASSAQGAPFWDTEAF
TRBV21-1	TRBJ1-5	ASSKRTVSNQPQH
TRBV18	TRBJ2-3	ASSGQGRTDTQY
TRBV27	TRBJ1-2	ASSPWAGGYT
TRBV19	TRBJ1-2	ASSIGPGRVLYGYT
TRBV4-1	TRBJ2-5	ASSRARGETQY
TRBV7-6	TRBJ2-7	ASSLQAAGGRNTYEQY
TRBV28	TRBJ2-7	ASRSGQGAAYEQY
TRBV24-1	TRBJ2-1	ATSDWTSSYNEQF
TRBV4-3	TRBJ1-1	ASSQESLEDLNTEAF
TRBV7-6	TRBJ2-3	ASSLERLDTQY
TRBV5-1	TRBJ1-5	ASSPVGGGNQPQH
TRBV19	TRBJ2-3	ASTSSGFTDTQY
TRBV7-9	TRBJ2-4	ASSLRGLENIQY
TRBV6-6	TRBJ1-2	ASSYSSGGMVPYT
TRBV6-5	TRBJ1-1	ASSRDRSMNTEAF
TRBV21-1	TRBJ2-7	ASSKRKGCHYEQY
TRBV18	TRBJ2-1	ASSPVLQGGNEQF
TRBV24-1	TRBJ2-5	ATSAGYRETQY
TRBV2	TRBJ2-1	ASSGEWGVNEQF
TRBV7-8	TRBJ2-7	ASSLVGHQQY
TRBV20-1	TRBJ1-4	SASLFHPGKGEKLF
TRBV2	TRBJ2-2	ASSGSGGLTGELF
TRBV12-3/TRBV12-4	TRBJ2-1	ASSQTPEQF